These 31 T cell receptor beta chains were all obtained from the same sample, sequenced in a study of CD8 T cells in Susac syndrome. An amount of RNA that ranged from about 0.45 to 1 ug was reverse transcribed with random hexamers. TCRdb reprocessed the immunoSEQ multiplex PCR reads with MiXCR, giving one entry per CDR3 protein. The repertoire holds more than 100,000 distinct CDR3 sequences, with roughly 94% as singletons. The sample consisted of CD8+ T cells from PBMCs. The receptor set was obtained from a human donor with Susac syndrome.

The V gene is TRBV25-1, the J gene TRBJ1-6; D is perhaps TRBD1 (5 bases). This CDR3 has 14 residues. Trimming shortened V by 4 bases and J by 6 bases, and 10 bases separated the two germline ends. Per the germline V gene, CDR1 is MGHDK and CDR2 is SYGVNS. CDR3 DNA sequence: TGTGCCAGCAGTGGGGTGACAGCTAATTCACCCCTCCACTTT. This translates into CASSGVTANSPLHF.

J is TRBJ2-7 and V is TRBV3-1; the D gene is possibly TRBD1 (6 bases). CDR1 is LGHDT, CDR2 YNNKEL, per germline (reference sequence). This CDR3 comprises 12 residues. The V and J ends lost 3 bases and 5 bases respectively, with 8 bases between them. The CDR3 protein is CASSQGAHEQYF. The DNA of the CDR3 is TGTGCCAGCAGCCAGGGGGCCCACGAGCAGTACTTC.

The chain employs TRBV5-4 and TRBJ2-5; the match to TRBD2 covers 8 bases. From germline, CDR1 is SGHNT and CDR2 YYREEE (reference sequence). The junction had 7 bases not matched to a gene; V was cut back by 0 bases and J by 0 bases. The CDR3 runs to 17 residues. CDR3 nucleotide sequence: TGTGCCAGCAGCTTGGCCGTAGCGGGGCTGAACCAAGAGACCCAGTACTTC. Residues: CASSLAVAGLNQETQYF.

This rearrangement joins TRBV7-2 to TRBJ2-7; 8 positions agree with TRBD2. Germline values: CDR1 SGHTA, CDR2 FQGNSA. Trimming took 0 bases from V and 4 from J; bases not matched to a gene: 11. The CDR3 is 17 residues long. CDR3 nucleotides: TGTGCCAGCAGCTTAGCGAGGGGCGGGGGGTCAACTTACGAGCAGTACTTC. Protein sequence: CASSLARGGGSTYEQYF. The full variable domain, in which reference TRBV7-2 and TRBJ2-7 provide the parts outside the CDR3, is GAGVSQSPSNKVTEKGKDVELRCDPISGHTALYWYRQSLGQGLEFLIYFQGNSAPDKSGLPSDRFSAERTGGSVSTLTIQRTQQEDSAVYLCASSLARGGGSTYEQYFGPGTRLTVT.

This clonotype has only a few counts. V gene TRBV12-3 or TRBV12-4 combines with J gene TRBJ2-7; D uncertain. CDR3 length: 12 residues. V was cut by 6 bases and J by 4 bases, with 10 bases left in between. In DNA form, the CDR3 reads TGTGCCAGCAGCCCAGGCATTTACGAGCAGTACTTC. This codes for CASSPGIYEQYF.

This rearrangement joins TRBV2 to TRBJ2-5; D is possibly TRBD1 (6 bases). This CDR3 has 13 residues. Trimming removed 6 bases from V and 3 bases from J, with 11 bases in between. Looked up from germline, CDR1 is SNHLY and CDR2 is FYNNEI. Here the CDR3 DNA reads TGTGCCAGCAGGACGAGGGGGAAAGAGACCCAGTACTTC. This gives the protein CASRTRGKETQYF.

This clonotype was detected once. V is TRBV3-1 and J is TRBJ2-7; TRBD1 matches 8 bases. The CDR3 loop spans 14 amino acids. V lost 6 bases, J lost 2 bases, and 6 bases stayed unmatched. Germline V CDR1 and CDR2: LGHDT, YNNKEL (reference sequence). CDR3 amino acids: CASRRGQGPYEQYF. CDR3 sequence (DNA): TGTGCCAGCAGACGAGGACAGGGCCCCTACGAGCAGTACTTC.

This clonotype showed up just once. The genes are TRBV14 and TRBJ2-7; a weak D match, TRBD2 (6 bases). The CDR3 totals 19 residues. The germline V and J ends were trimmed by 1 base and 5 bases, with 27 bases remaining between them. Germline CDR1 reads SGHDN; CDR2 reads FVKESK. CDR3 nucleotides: TGTGCCAGCAGCCAAGTCCCGGGCCAATGGGGAGGTGAAGGGAACGAGCAGTACTTC. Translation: CASSQVPGQWGGEGNEQYF.

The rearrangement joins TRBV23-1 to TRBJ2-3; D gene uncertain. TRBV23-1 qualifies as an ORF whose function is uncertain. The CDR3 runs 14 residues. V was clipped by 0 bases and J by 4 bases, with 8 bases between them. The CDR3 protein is CASSQSRKADTQYF. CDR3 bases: TGCGCCAGCAGTCAATCGAGAAAAGCAGATACGCAGTATTTT.

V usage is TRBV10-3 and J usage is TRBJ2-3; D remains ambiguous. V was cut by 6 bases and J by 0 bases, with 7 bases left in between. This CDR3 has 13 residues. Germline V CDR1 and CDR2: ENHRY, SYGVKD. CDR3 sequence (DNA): TGTGCCATCAGCGACTCTAGCACAGATACGCAGTATTTT. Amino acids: CAISDSSTDTQYF.

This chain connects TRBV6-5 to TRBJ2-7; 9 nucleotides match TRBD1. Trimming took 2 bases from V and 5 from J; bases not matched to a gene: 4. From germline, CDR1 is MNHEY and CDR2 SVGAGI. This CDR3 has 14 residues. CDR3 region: CASSYAGTGNEQYF. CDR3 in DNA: TGTGCCAGCAGTTACGCCGGGACAGGGAACGAGCAGTACTTC.

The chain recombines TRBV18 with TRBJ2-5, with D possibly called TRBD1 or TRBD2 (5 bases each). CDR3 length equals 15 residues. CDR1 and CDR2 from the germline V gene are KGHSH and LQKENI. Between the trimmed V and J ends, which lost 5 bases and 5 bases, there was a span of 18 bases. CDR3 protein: CASSASTGRPETQYF. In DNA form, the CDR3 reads TGTGCCAGCTCAGCAAGCACGGGGCGGCCGGAGACCCAGTACTTC.

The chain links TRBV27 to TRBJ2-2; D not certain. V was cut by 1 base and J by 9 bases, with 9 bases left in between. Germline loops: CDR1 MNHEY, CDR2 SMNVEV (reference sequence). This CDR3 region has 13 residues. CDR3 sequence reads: CASSLFPHRELFF. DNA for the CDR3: TGTGCCAGCAGTTTATTCCCCCACCGGGAGCTGTTTTTT.

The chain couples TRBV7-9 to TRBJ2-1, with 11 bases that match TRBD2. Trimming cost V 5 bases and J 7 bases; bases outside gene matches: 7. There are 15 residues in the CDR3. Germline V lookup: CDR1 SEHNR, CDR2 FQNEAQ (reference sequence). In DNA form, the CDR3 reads TGTGCCAGCAGCGCATCTAGCGGGGGGAATAATGAGCAGTTCTTC. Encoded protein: CASSASSGGNNEQFF.

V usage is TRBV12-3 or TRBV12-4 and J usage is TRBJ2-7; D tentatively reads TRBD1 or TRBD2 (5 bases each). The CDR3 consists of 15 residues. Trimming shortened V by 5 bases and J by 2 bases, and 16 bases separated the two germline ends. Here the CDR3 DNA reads TGTGCCAGCAGTCCAGCTGAACGAGGGGCCTACGAGCAGTACTTC. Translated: CASSPAERGAYEQYF.

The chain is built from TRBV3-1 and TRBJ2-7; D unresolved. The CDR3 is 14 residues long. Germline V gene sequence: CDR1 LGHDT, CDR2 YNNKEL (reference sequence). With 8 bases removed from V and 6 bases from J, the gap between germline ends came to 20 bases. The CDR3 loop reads CASESSILGPEQYF. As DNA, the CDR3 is TGTGCCAGCGAATCGTCTATTTTGGGTCCCGAGCAGTACTTC.

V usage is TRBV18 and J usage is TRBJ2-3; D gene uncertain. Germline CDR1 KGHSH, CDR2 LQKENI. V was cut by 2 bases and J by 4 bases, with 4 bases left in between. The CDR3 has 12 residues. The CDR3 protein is CASSPEPDTQYF. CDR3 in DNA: TGTGCCAGCTCACCAGAACCAGATACGCAGTATTTT.

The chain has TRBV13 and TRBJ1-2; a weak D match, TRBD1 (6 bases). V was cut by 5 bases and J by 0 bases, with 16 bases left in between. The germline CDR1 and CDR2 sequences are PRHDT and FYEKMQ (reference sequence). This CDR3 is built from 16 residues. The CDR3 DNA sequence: TGTGCCAGCAGCCACAGGGAAATATCCACTAACTATGGCTACACCTTC. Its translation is CASSHREISTNYGYTF.

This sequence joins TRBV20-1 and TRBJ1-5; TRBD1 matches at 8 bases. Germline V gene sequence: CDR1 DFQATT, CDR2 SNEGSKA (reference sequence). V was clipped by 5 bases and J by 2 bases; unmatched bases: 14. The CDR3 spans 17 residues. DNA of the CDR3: TGCAGTGCTCCCTCGTCCACAGGGGGTAATGGCAATCAGCCCCAGCATTTT. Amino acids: CSAPSSTGGNGNQPQHF.

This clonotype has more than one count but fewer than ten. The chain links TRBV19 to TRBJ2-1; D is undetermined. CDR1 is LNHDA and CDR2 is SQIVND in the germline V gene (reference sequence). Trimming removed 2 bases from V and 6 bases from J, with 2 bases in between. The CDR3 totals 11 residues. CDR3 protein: CASSILNEQFF. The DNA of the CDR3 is TGTGCCAGTAGTATACTCAATGAGCAGTTCTTC.

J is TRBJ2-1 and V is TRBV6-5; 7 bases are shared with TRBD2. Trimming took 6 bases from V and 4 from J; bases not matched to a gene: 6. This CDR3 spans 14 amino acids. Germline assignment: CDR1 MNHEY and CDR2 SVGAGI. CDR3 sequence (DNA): TGTGCCAGCAGGTCTAGGCGGGGGTACAATGAGCAGTTCTTC. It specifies CASRSRRGYNEQFF.

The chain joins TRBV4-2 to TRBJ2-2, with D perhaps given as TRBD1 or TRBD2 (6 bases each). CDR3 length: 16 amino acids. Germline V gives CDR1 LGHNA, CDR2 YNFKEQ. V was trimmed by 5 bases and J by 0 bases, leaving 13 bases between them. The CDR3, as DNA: TGTGCCAGCAGCTCACAGGGAGGAGCGAACACCGGGGAGCTGTTTTTT. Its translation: CASSSQGGANTGELFF.

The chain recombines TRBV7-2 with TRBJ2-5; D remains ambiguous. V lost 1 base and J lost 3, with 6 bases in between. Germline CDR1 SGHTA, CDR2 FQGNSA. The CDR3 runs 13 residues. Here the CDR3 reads CASSLDAEETQYF. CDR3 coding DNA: TGTGCCAGCAGCTTAGATGCAGAAGAGACCCAGTACTTC.

Written as DNA, the CDR3 is TGTGCCAGCAGACCCCGTGGACAGAACTATGGCTACACCTTC. Translating gives CASRPRGQNYGYTF. The rearrangement joins TRBV12-3 or TRBV12-4 to TRBJ1-2; D might be TRBD1 (6 bases). Trimming cost V 6 bases and J 2 bases, with 13 bases left between them. This CDR3 has 14 residues.

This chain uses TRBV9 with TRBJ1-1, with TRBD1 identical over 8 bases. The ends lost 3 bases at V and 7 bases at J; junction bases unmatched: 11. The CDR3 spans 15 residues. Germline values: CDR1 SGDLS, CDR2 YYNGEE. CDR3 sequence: CASSALQGANLEAFF. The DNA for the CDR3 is TGTGCCAGCAGCGCCCTTCAGGGGGCGAATCTTGAAGCTTTCTTT.

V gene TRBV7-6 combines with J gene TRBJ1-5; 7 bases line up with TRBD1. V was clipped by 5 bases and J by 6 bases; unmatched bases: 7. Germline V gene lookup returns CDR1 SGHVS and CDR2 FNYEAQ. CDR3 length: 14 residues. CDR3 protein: CASSPERGPQPQHF. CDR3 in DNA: TGTGCCAGCAGCCCTGAGAGGGGGCCTCAGCCCCAGCATTTT.

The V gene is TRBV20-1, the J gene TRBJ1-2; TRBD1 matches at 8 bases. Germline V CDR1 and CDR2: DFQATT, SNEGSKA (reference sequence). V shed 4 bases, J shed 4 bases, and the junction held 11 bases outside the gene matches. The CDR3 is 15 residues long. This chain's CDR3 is CSAIVPGQALYGYTF. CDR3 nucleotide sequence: TGCAGTGCTATTGTCCCGGGACAGGCCCTCTATGGCTACACCTTC.

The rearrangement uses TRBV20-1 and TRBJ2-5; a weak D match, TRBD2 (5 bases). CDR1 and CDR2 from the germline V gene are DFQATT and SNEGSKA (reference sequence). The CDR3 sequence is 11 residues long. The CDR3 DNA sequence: TGCCCTGGCGTTGGGGAGGAGACCCAGTACTTC. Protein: CPGVGEETQYF.

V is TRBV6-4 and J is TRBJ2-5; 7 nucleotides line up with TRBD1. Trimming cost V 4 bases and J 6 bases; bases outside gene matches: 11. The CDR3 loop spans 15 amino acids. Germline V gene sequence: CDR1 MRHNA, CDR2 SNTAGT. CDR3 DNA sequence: TGTGCCAGCAGTGCCAACAGGGGCTTCGGACAGACCCAGTACTTC. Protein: CASSANRGFGQTQYF.

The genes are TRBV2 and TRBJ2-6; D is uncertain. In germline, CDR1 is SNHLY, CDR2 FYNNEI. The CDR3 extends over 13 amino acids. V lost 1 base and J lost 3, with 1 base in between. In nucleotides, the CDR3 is TGTGCCAGCAGTGAAGATGGGGCCAACGTCCTGACTTTC. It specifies CASSEDGANVLTF.

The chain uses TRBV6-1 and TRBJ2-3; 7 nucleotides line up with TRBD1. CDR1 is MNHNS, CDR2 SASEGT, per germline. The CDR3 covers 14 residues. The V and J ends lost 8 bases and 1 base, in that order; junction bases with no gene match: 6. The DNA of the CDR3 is TGTGCCAGCGGATGGACAGGCCGCACAGATACGCAGTATTTT. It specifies CASGWTGRTDTQYF.